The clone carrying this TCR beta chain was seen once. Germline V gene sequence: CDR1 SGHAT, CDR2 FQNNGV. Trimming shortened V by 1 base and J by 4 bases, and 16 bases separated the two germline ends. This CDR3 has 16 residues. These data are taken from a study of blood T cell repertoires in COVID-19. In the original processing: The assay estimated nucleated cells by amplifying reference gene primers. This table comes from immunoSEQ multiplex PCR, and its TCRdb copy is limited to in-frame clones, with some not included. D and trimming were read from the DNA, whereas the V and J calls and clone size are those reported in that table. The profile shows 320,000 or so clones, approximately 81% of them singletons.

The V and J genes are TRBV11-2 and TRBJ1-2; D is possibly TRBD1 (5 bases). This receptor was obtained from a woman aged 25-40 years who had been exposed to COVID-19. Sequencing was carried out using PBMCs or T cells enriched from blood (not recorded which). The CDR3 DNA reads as TGTGCCAGCAGCTTAGGAGGAGGGGAACGTCTCTATGGCTACACCTTC. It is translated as CASSLGGGERLYGYTF.